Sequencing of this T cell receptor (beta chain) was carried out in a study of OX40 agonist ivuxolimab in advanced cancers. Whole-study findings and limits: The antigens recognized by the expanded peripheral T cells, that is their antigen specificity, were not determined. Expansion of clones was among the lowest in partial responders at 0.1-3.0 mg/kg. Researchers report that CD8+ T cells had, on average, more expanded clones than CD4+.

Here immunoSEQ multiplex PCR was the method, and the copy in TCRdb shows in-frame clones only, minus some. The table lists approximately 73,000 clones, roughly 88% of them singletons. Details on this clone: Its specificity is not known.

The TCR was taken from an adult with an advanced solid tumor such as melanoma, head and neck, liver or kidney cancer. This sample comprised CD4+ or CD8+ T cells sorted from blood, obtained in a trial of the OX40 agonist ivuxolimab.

CDR3 region: CASSLHLVDPRNYGYTF. For the CDR3, the DNA is TGTGCCAGCAGTTTACATCTGGTTGATCCGCGTAACTATGGCTACACCTTC. V usage is TRBV28 and J usage is TRBJ1-2, with D uncertain. The CDR3 is 17 residues long. Between the trimmed V and J ends, which lost 2 bases and 1 base, there was a span of 17 bases. Germline CDR1 is MDHEN and CDR2 is SYDVKM.